Listed here are 26 T cell receptor beta chains from one sample, sequenced in a study of beta chain features in type 1 diabetes. Reverse transcription of all isolated RNA meant that expressed TCRB transcripts were sequenced. Using immunoSEQ multiplex PCR, the repertoire was profiled, and TCRdb retains in-frame clones only, with some absent. The sample holds 850,000 to 900,000 clones, 15% to 20% seen once. The sequencing input was naive CD4+ T cells from blood. The receptor set was obtained from a young woman in good health.

The rearrangement uses TRBV4-3 and TRBJ2-7; no clear D. V was trimmed by 0 bases and J by 2 bases, leaving 8 bases between them. The CDR3 covers 14 residues. The germline V gene encodes CDR1 LGHNA and CDR2 YSLEER. The CDR3 bases are TGCGCCAGCAGCCAAGATGTGGGGACCTACGAGCAGTACTTC. Its protein is CASSQDVGTYEQYF.

The rearrangement joins TRBV5-1 to TRBJ2-6; 13 bases are shared with TRBD2. V lost 0 bases, J lost 1 base, and 1 base stayed unmatched. This CDR3 contains 18 residues. Germline CDR1 SGHRS, CDR2 YFSETQ. The CDR3 here is CASSLVGLAGSGANVLTF. CDR3 sequence (DNA): TGCGCCAGCAGCTTGGTGGGACTAGCGGGATCTGGGGCCAACGTCCTGACTTTC.

The chain joins TRBV19 to TRBJ2-2; 10 nucleotides agree with TRBD2. Germline V gene data show CDR1 as LNHDA and CDR2 as SQIVND (reference sequence). Germline trimming cut 7 bases from V and 1 base from J; bases unmatched to any gene: 3. The CDR3 sequence is 15 residues long. The CDR3 sequence is CASIRTSGNTGELFF. The DNA for the CDR3 is TGTGCCAGTATCCGGACTAGCGGGAACACCGGGGAGCTGTTTTTT.

This clone was observed a handful of times. Other DNA sequences in the same sample also yield this CDR3. This chain joins TRBV5-1 and TRBJ2-7; D assignment may be TRBD1 or TRBD2 (5 bases each). This CDR3 region has 14 residues. Trimming stripped 0 bases from V and 3 bases from J, with 10 bases between. The germline gives CDR1 SGHRS, CDR2 YFSETQ. CDR3 DNA sequence: TGCGCCAGCAGCTTGGTGGGGACGGACTACGAGCAGTACTTC. Residues: CASSLVGTDYEQYF.

A few counts support this clone. The chain employs TRBV4-2 and TRBJ2-2, with D perhaps matching TRBD1 (5 bases). The CDR3 covers 12 residues. Trimming cost V 4 bases and J 6 bases, with 6 bases left between them. Germline assignment: CDR1 LGHNA and CDR2 YNFKEQ. The CDR3 reads CASSPGPGELFF. The CDR3 DNA reads as TGTGCCAGCAGCCCAGGGCCCGGGGAGCTGTTTTTT.

The rearrangement joins TRBV6-6 to TRBJ2-7; no firm D call. V was clipped by 2 bases and J by 1 base, with 9 bases between them. The CDR3 sequence is 14 residues long. Germline V gene data show CDR1 as MNHNY and CDR2 as SVGAGI (reference sequence). DNA of the CDR3: TGTGCCAGCAGTTACATCGAGAGTTCCTACGAGCAGTACTTC. Protein product: CASSYIESSYEQYF.

The V and J genes are TRBV29-1 and TRBJ2-7, with D perhaps TRBD2 (7 bases). CDR3 size: 13 residues. V lost 6 bases and J lost 1, with 13 bases in between. Germline V gene data show CDR1 as SQVTM and CDR2 as ANQGSEA. CDR3 in DNA: TGCAGCGTACAGGGAGGGGGTTCCTACGAGCAGTACTTC. This gives the protein CSVQGGGSYEQYF.

Only a few counts were recorded for this clone. This rearrangement joins TRBV9 to TRBJ2-1, with D tentatively TRBD2 (5 bases). The CDR3 has 16 amino acids. Per the germline V gene, CDR1 is SGDLS and CDR2 is YYNGEE. V lost 4 bases and J 0 bases, leaving 14 bases between the germline ends. CDR3 bases: TGTGCCAGCAGCCTAGGTCTAGGGAGCTCCTACAATGAGCAGTTCTTC. This sequence encodes CASSLGLGSSYNEQFF. The full variable domain, in which reference TRBV9 and TRBJ2-1 provide the parts outside the CDR3, is DSGVTQTPKHLITATGQRVTLRCSPRSGDLSVYWYQQSLDQGLQFLIQYYNGEERAKGNILERFSAQQFPDLHSELNLSSLELGDSALYFCASSLGLGSSYNEQFFGPGTRLTVL.

This chain connects TRBV2 to TRBJ2-2; 10 bases are shared with TRBD1. Germline V gene data show CDR1 as SNHLY and CDR2 as FYNNEI. V was pared by 5 bases and J by 4 bases, with 4 bases of the junction left unmatched. The CDR3 consists of 15 residues. CDR3 sequence (DNA): TGTGCCAGCAGTAAGACAGGGGGCCGCACCGGGGAGCTGTTTTTT. This translates into CASSKTGGRTGELFF.

This clone was seen only a few times. V usage is TRBV2 and J usage is TRBJ1-1, with a weak D call TRBD1 (5 bases). In germline, CDR1 is SNHLY, CDR2 FYNNEI. The CDR3 runs 16 residues. Trimming cost V 3 bases and J 5 bases, with 19 bases left between them. The CDR3 bases are TGTGCCAGCAGTGATGGGGGTGGGCGTAAAGGGACTGAAGCTTTCTTT. Translated, it gives CASSDGGGRKGTEAFF.

This clone was found a few times. The V and J genes are TRBV4-3 and TRBJ2-7, with 9 positions matching TRBD1. The CDR3 consists of 16 residues. Germline CDR1 and CDR2: LGHNA and YSLEER. Germline trimming cut 4 bases from V and 9 bases from J; bases unmatched to any gene: 16. The CDR3 sequence is CASSRRESGQGERQYF. The CDR3 DNA sequence: TGCGCCAGCAGCCGACGAGAATCGGGACAGGGCGAGCGGCAGTACTTC.

This clone was seen a handful of times. The rearrangement uses TRBV6-6 and TRBJ1-2; 8 bases match TRBD1. The CDR3 spans 13 residues. J was trimmed by 4 bases and V by 6 bases; bases with no gene match: 4. Germline assignment: CDR1 MNHNY and CDR2 SVGAGI (reference sequence). CDR3 residues: CASRIQGAYGYTF. The DNA of the CDR3 is TGTGCCAGCAGGATCCAGGGGGCCTATGGCTACACCTTC.

This clone was seen a handful of times. The chain combines TRBV7-9 with TRBJ2-2, with TRBD1 matching over 8 bases. Germline V gene lookup returns CDR1 SEHNR and CDR2 FQNEAQ (reference sequence). The CDR3 covers 19 residues. V was pared by 6 bases and J by 1 base, with 16 bases of the junction left unmatched. The CDR3 loop is CASSRTGGRGMVNTGELFF. DNA of the CDR3: TGTGCCAGCAGTCGTACAGGGGGTCGAGGCATGGTGAACACCGGGGAGCTGTTTTTT.

This clone has just a few counts. The genes are TRBV28 and TRBJ2-7; 8 nucleotides line up with TRBD1. The CDR3 consists of 16 residues. The V segment lost 5 bases and the J segment 8 bases; nucleotides outside the gene matches: 17. Germline CDR1 reads MDHEN; CDR2 reads SYDVKM. CDR3 nucleotides: TGTGCCAGCAGTCCACCGGGACAGGTACTAGGGTCCAAGCAGTACTTC. Its translation: CASSPPGQVLGSKQYF.

This clone was seen a handful of times. Written as DNA, the CDR3 is TGTGCCACCAGCAGAGATCTAACTGGCAATCAGCCCCAGCATTTT. Translating it yields CATSRDLTGNQPQHF. The V and J genes are TRBV15 and TRBJ1-5; no clear D. Germline CDR1 and CDR2: LNHNV and YYDKDF (reference sequence). CDR3 size: 15 residues. The ends were cut back, 0 bases at V and 2 bases at J, with 8 bases in the middle.

Concerning this clone: Other DNA sequences of this sample code for an identical CDR3. V gene TRBV5-1 combines with J gene TRBJ2-2, with D perhaps matching TRBD1 or TRBD2 (5 bases each). Trimming cost V 3 bases and J 0 bases, with 9 bases left between them. Germline lookup yields CDR1 SGHRS and CDR2 YFSETQ. The CDR3 is made up of 15 amino acids. The CDR3 DNA follows: TGCGCCAGCAGCTCCGGGACCACGAACACCGGGGAGCTGTTTTTT. This gives the protein CASSSGTTNTGELFF.

The chain couples TRBV5-4 to TRBJ2-5, with D unresolved. V lost 0 bases and J 5 bases, leaving 11 bases between the germline ends. The CDR3 loop spans 14 amino acids. The V gene's germline CDR1 is SGHNT and CDR2 YYREEE (reference sequence). CDR3 region: CASSLDLARETQYF. CDR3 bases: TGTGCCAGCAGCTTGGATTTGGCCCGGGAGACCCAGTACTTC.

This clone has a handful of counts. This chain connects TRBV27 to TRBJ2-5, with 8 bases matching TRBD1. This CDR3 comprises 13 residues. The germline V gene has CDR1 MNHEY and CDR2 SMNVEV (reference sequence). The V and J ends lost 8 bases and 5 bases, in that order; junction bases with no gene match: 7. The CDR3 DNA follows: TGTGCCAGCGGGACAGGTCGGTCGGAGACCCAGTACTTC. As protein: CASGTGRSETQYF.

V gene TRBV10-3 combines with J gene TRBJ2-1, with D perhaps TRBD1 (6 bases). V lost 6 bases to trimming and J lost 4 bases, with 16 bases between them. Germline V gives CDR1 ENHRY, CDR2 SYGVKD. This CDR3 contains 15 residues. The CDR3 sequence: CAISGAGATYNEQFF. CDR3 in DNA: TGTGCCATCAGCGGAGCAGGGGCGACATACAATGAGCAGTTCTTC.

This clone was observed a few times. The rearrangement links TRBV28 to TRBJ1-1, with D unclear. This CDR3 contains 14 residues. Trimming took 3 bases from V and 1 from J, leaving 9 bases between them. Germline-derived CDR1 and CDR2 are MDHEN and SYDVKM. The CDR3 reads CASSLVQKNTEAFF. The CDR3 bases are TGTGCCAGCAGTTTGGTTCAGAAGAACACTGAAGCTTTCTTT.

The V gene is TRBV28, the J gene TRBJ1-1, with D possibly matching TRBD1 (5 bases). Per the germline V gene, CDR1 is MDHEN and CDR2 is SYDVKM. With 5 bases removed from V and 10 bases from J, the gap between germline ends came to 17 bases. There are 13 residues in the CDR3. The CDR3 loop reads CASSVTENFGAFF. The CDR3 DNA follows: TGTGCCAGCAGTGTGACAGAAAACTTCGGAGCTTTCTTT.

The chain recombines TRBV5-6 with TRBJ1-3; D ambiguous. The CDR3 sequence is 13 residues long. The V end lost 0 bases, the J end lost 6 bases, and 7 bases lay between the germline ends. Germline V gene sequence: CDR1 SGHDT, CDR2 YYEEEE. The CDR3 DNA reads TGTGCCAGCAGCTTGGAACCAGTAAACACCATATATTTT. It is translated as CASSLEPVNTIYF.

In its sample, this clone was seen a few times. V and J are TRBV15 and TRBJ2-2; D possibly corresponds to TRBD2 (6 bases). V shed 3 bases and J shed 6 bases, with 11 bases lying between them. CDR3 size: 14 residues. Looked up from germline, CDR1 is LNHNV and CDR2 is YYDKDF (reference sequence). CDR3 region: CATSRPLASGELFF. Written as DNA, the CDR3 is TGTGCCACCAGCAGGCCGCTAGCGTCCGGGGAGCTGTTTTTT.

The V and J genes are TRBV11-2 and TRBJ2-1; a possible D gene is TRBD1 (5 bases). The CDR3 has 14 amino acids. Trimming left V 6 bases short and J 0 bases short, with 9 bases between. Germline lookup yields CDR1 SGHAT and CDR2 FQNNGV. The CDR3 here is CASRGANSYNEQFF. CDR3 coding DNA: TGTGCCAGCAGAGGGGCAAACTCCTACAATGAGCAGTTCTTC. The complete variable domain, with remaining parts taken from reference TRBV11-2 and TRBJ2-1, reads EAGVAQSPRYKIIEKRQSVAFWCNPISGHATLYWYQQILGQGPKLLIQFQNNGVVDDSQLPKDRFSAERLKGVDSTLKIQPAKLEDSAVYLCASRGANSYNEQFFGPGTRLTVL.

The rearrangement uses TRBV28 and TRBJ2-1; possible D gene TRBD1, 6 bases. The CDR3 contains 14 residues. The V gene lost 6 bases and the J gene lost 3 bases, with 12 bases spanning the gap. Per the germline V gene, CDR1 is MDHEN and CDR2 is SYDVKM. The CDR3: CASRRGGSYNEQFF. CDR3 DNA sequence: TGTGCCAGCAGAAGAGGGGGAAGCTACAATGAGCAGTTCTTC.

This clone has only a few counts. The V gene is TRBV7-2, the J gene TRBJ1-1; TRBD1 agrees at 7 bases. Per the germline V gene, CDR1 is SGHTA and CDR2 is FQGNSA. The CDR3 has 16 residues. V was clipped by 5 bases and J by 2 bases; unmatched bases: 11. CDR3 amino acids: CASSLRQGVVNTEAFF. CDR3 bases: TGTGCCAGCAGCCTCAGGCAGGGGGTAGTAAACACTGAAGCTTTCTTT.